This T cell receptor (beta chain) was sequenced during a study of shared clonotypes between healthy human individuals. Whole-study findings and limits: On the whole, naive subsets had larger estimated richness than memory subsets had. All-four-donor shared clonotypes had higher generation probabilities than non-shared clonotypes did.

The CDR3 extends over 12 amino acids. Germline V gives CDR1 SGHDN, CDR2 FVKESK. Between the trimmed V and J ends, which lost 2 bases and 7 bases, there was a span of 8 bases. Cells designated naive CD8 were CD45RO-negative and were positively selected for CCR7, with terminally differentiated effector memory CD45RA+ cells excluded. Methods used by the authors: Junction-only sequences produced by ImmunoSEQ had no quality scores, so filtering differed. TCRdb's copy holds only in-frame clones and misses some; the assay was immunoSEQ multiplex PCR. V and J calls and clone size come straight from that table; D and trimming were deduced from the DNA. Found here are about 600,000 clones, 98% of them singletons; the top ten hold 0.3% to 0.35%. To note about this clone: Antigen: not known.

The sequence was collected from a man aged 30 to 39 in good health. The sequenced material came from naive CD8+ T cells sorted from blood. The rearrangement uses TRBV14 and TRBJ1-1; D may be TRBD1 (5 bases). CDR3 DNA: TGTGCCAGCAGCCAATGGGGGGGTGAAGCTTTCTTT. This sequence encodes CASSQWGGEAFF.